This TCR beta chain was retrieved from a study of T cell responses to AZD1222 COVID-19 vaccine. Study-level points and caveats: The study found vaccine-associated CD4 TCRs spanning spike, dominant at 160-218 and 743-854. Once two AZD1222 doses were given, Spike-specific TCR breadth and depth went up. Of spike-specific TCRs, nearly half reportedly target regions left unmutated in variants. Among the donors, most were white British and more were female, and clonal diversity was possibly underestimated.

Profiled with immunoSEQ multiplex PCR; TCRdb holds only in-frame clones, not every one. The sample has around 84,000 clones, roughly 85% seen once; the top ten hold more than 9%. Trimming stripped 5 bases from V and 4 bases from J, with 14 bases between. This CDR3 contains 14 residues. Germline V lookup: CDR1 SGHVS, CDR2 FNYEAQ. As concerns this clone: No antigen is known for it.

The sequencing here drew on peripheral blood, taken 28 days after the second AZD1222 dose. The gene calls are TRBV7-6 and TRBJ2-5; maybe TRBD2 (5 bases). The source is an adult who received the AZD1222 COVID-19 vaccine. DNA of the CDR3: TGTGCCAGCAGCCGGGTCTCACGGGGAGAGACCCAGTACTTC. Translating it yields CASSRVSRGETQYF.